This T cell receptor beta chain is from a study of T cells in Graves' hyperthyroidism and ophthalmopathy. Whole-study findings and limits: Most thyroid clonotypes expanded above 0.001 appeared in blood too.

This clonotype was recorded at least ten times. What it binds is not known. There were TCR beta CDR3 regions amplified from RNA transcripts. The primer set for the first-round RT-PCR of the TCR CDR3 was HTBI. TCRdb re-called the multiplex PCR reads with MiXCR, one entry per CDR3 protein. The repertoire holds about 520,000 distinct CDR3 sequences, with 24% as singletons. The CDR3 consists of 14 residues. Germline CDR1 is MGHRA and CDR2 is YSYEKL. Trimming pared 4 bases from V and 1 base from J, leaving 10 bases between. This chain connects TRBV4-1 to TRBJ1-1; D is unclear. Sequencing input: blood. This receptor was identified in a woman aged 25 to 45 with Graves' ophthalmopathy. The CDR3 is CASSLSRQNTEAFF. The DNA for the CDR3 is TGCGCCAGCAGCCTATCCCGACAGAACACTGAAGCTTTCTTT.